This T cell receptor (beta chain) was identified during a study of blood T cell repertoires in COVID-19. Study at large: Samples taken during acute and convalescent COVID-19 were collected in the United States, Italy and Spain.

Unmatched junction bases numbered 8, after V lost 3 bases and J lost 10 bases. Germline CDR1 WSHSY, CDR2 SAAADI. The CDR3 runs to 15 residues. Clones were sequenced by immunoSEQ multiplex PCR, and TCRdb holds only the in-frame ones, with some missing. The sample records 450,000 to 500,000 clones, around 90% being singletons. The clonotype originates from a woman between 18 and 29 years old who had recovered from COVID-19. The rearrangement joins TRBV10-2 to TRBJ1-6, with 8 positions matching TRBD1. Material: PBMCs or T cells enriched from blood (not recorded which). CDR3 nucleotide sequence: TGCGCCAGCAGTGATTTCCCAGGGGGCGTCTCACCCCTCCACTTT. Amino acid sequence: CASSDFPGGVSPLHF.